The clone carrying this T cell receptor (beta chain) was observed once. V lost 5 bases to trimming and J lost 7 bases, with 18 bases between them. The CDR3 has 14 amino acids. Germline assignment: CDR1 LGHDT and CDR2 YNNKEL (reference sequence). The Seattle patients, enrolled during active infection, were followed longitudinally. These data originate in a study of blood T cell repertoires in COVID-19. Study at large: The analysed material was cDNA or gDNA that came from T cells, B-cell-depleted T cells, or PBMCs.

Data came from immunoSEQ multiplex PCR; TCRdb stores just in-frame clones and leaves some out. The sample carries tens of thousands of clones, 70% to 90% recorded once. Material for sequencing was peripheral blood. This clonotype originated in a man between 45 and 60 years old with COVID-19, enrolled during active disease. The chain joins TRBV3-1 (or the pseudogene TRBV3-2) to TRBJ2-7, with D possibly matching TRBD2 (6 bases). CDR3: CASSGTRGRGEQYF. The CDR3 nucleotides read TGTGCCAGCAGCGGAACTAGGGGCCGGGGGGAGCAGTACTTC.